These 30 T cell receptor beta chains were sequenced from one sample in a study of OX40 agonist ivuxolimab in advanced cancers. Only in-frame clones appear in the TCRdb table, and some are missing; sequencing was by immunoSEQ multiplex PCR. The data show roughly 91,000 clones, with approximately 94% seen just once and 2% held by the top ten. Sequencing used CD4+ or CD8+ T cells sorted from blood, obtained in a trial of the OX40 agonist ivuxolimab. Receptor source: an adult with an advanced solid tumor such as melanoma, head and neck, liver or kidney cancer.

This clone was detected only once. The V and J genes are TRBV4-1 and TRBJ2-7; D gene uncertain. This CDR3 spans 13 amino acids. The V end lost 5 bases, the J end lost 3 bases, and 11 bases lay between the germline ends. CDR1 and CDR2 from the germline V gene are MGHRA and YSYEKL. For the CDR3, the DNA is TGCGCCAGCAGCGAACCAGAGAGCTACGAGCAGTACTTC. It codes for CASSEPESYEQYF.

The chain employs TRBV4-2 and TRBJ1-2; D is undetermined. Germline V lookup: CDR1 LGHNA, CDR2 YNFKEQ. CDR3 length: 14 amino acids. V gave up 0 bases and J gave up 2 bases, with 7 bases separating them. In DNA form, the CDR3 reads TGTGCCAGCAGCCAAGACCCGGGGAACTATGGCTACACCTTC. This codes for CASSQDPGNYGYTF.

The chain uses TRBV4-3 and TRBJ2-7; D gene uncertain. Germline CDR1 reads LGHNA; CDR2 reads YSLEER. V lost 0 bases, J lost 9 bases, and 12 bases lay in between. The CDR3 is 13 residues long. The chain's CDR3 is CASSQDVRVGQYF. For the CDR3, the DNA is TGCGCCAGCAGCCAAGATGTCCGGGTCGGGCAGTACTTC.

The chain couples TRBV28 to TRBJ2-1, with TRBD2 matching 10 bases. This CDR3 has 16 residues. Trimming removed 4 bases from V and 5 bases from J; junction bases left unmatched: 8. Per germline, CDR1 MDHEN and CDR2 SYDVKM. DNA for the CDR3: TGTGCCAGCAGTTCCCCGACTAGCGGGTATAACAATGAGCAGTTCTTC. It codes for CASSSPTSGYNNEQFF.

J is TRBJ2-1 and V is TRBV7-9; 10 bases line up with TRBD2. The CDR3 is 15 residues long. Trimming cost V 5 bases and J 4 bases; bases outside gene matches: 5. CDR1 is SEHNR, CDR2 FQNEAQ, per germline (reference sequence). The CDR3 sequence is CASSPRTSGYNEQFF. The CDR3, as DNA: TGTGCCAGCAGCCCTCGGACTAGCGGATACAATGAGCAGTTCTTC.

The chain links TRBV29-1 to TRBJ2-7; either TRBD1 or TRBD2 may fit D (6 bases each). This CDR3 spans 12 amino acids. Trimming took 5 bases from V and 2 from J, leaving 10 bases between them. CDR1 is SQVTM, CDR2 ANQGSEA, per germline. In DNA, the CDR3 is TGCAGCGTTATGGGGGGCACCTACGAGCAGTACTTC. Protein sequence: CSVMGGTYEQYF.

This sequence joins TRBV6-1 and TRBJ1-3; 8 positions match TRBD1. The V and J ends lost 0 bases and 4 bases, in that order; junction bases with no gene match: 2. Germline CDR1 and CDR2: MNHNS and SASEGT. The CDR3 extends over 15 amino acids. The CDR3 region is CASSEADRVGNTIYF. DNA of the CDR3: TGTGCCAGCAGTGAAGCGGACAGGGTCGGAAACACCATATATTTT.

V gene TRBV27 combines with J gene TRBJ2-1, with D uncertain. Germline V gives CDR1 MNHEY, CDR2 SMNVEV (reference sequence). Deletions cut 7 bases from V and 10 bases from J, with 17 bases between. The CDR3 has 13 residues. CDR3 in DNA: TGTGCCAGCACCACAGAGCTCCGGAAGGAGCAGTTCTTC. Its translation: CASTTELRKEQFF.

This rearrangement joins TRBV5-6 to TRBJ2-1; D uncertain. The CDR3 has 12 amino acids. The V and J ends lost 1 base and 5 bases respectively, with 4 bases between them. In germline, CDR1 is SGHDT, CDR2 YYEEEE. The DNA for the CDR3 is TGTGCCAGCAGCTTGAGCGACAATGAGCAGTTCTTC. Translated, it gives CASSLSDNEQFF.

This chain uses TRBV6-1 with TRBJ2-1; TRBD2 matches at 8 bases. Trimming at V came to 11 bases and at J to 2 bases, leaving 8 bases not matched to a gene. This CDR3 is built from 14 residues. Per the germline V gene, CDR1 is MNHNS and CDR2 is SASEGT. The CDR3 here is CAGDLGGAYNEQFF. The DNA of the CDR3 is TGTGCCGGAGACCTCGGGGGGGCCTACAATGAGCAGTTCTTC.

The V gene is TRBV7-7, the J gene TRBJ2-3, with 13 bases fitting TRBD2. Germline V gives CDR1 SSHAT, CDR2 FNYEAQ (reference sequence). With V trimmed by 0 bases and J by 0 bases, 9 bases remained unmatched. This CDR3 contains 20 residues. DNA for the CDR3: TGTGCCAGCAGCTTAGCCCCCAGGACTAGCGGGGGTACTAGCACAGATACGCAGTATTTT. This sequence encodes CASSLAPRTSGGTSTDTQYF.

The chain has TRBV19 and TRBJ1-2, with D uncertain. CDR1 LNHDA and CDR2 SQIVND come from the germline V gene (reference sequence). The CDR3 consists of 14 residues. Trimming pared 1 base from V and 0 bases from J, leaving 6 bases between. Here the CDR3 DNA reads TGTGCCAGTAGTATAGTTACGGCTAACTATGGCTACACCTTC. Its translation is CASSIVTANYGYTF.

The chain links TRBV28 to TRBJ1-6; weak D call: TRBD1 (5 bases). V shed 4 bases and J shed 0 bases, with 10 bases lying between them. Germline V lookup: CDR1 MDHEN, CDR2 SYDVKM. CDR3 length equals 16 residues. CDR3 in amino acids: CASSYGGSSYNSPLHF. The CDR3 bases are TGTGCCAGCAGTTACGGGGGTAGCTCCTATAATTCACCCCTCCACTTT.

This chain links TRBV6-1 with TRBJ2-5; D is perhaps TRBD2 (6 bases). CDR3 length: 12 amino acids. V shed 8 bases and J shed 1 base, with 8 bases lying between them. CDR1 is MNHNS, CDR2 SASEGT, per germline. The CDR3 DNA reads as TGTGCCAGCGGGGGGTCCCAAGAGACCCAGTACTTC. This translates into CASGGSQETQYF.

V and J are TRBV7-2 and TRBJ1-2; D unresolved. Looked up from germline, CDR1 is SGHTA and CDR2 is FQGNSA. V dropped 1 base and J dropped 6 bases, with 15 bases sitting between them. This CDR3 is built from 15 residues. The CDR3 sequence: CASSLVTATGDGYTF. CDR3 sequence (DNA): TGTGCCAGCAGCTTAGTTACAGCGACCGGGGATGGCTACACCTTC.

This clone appeared once. This rearrangement joins TRBV7-9 to TRBJ2-7, with a possible D match to TRBD1 (6 bases). The CDR3 has 13 residues. Germline CDR1 reads SEHNR; CDR2 reads FQNEAQ (reference sequence). Trimming pared 3 bases from V and 4 bases from J, leaving 10 bases between. CDR3 protein: CASSFTGIYEQYF. The CDR3 DNA follows: TGTGCCAGCAGCTTTACAGGGATTTACGAGCAGTACTTC.

CDR3: CASSLGDSAYEQYF. As DNA, the CDR3 is TGTGCCAGCAGTTTGGGGGACAGCGCCTACGAGCAGTACTTC. V gene TRBV27 combines with J gene TRBJ2-7; 7 nucleotides agree with TRBD1. CDR3 length: 14 amino acids. Germline assignment: CDR1 MNHEY and CDR2 SMNVEV (reference sequence). V lost 3 bases, J lost 2 bases, and 4 bases stayed unmatched.

This chain uses TRBV29-1 with TRBJ2-5, with D perhaps TRBD2 (5 bases). Between the trimmed V and J ends, which lost 1 base and 4 bases, there was a span of 7 bases. CDR3 length: 12 amino acids. CDR1 and CDR2 (germline): SQVTM, ANQGSEA. The CDR3 spells CSVEGLPETQYF. Here the CDR3 DNA reads TGCAGCGTTGAAGGACTACCAGAGACCCAGTACTTC.

The chain links TRBV7-9 to TRBJ2-1; 7 bases are a match to TRBD2. The CDR3 runs to 15 residues. Germline V gene lookup returns CDR1 SEHNR and CDR2 FQNEAQ (reference sequence). Trimming at V came to 2 bases and at J to 3 bases, leaving 4 bases not matched to a gene. CDR3 sequence reads: CASSLPGGDYNEQFF. The CDR3 DNA reads TGTGCCAGCAGCTTACCGGGAGGTGACTACAATGAGCAGTTCTTC.

This chain connects TRBV28 to TRBJ2-7, with D possibly TRBD2 on 6 matching bases. Germline V lookup: CDR1 MDHEN, CDR2 SYDVKM. The CDR3 is made up of 14 amino acids. Trimming left V 2 bases short and J 1 base short, with 9 bases between. CDR3: CASSLTGTSYEQYF. As DNA, the CDR3 is TGTGCCAGCAGTTTAACCGGGACTTCCTACGAGCAGTACTTC.

The CDR3 region is CASSQVTSSNQPQHF. CDR3 sequence (DNA): TGCGCCAGCAGCCAAGTTACCTCAAGCAATCAGCCCCAGCATTTT. The J gene is TRBJ1-5, the V gene TRBV4-1; D is ambiguous. The V and J ends lost 1 base and 1 base respectively, with 8 bases between them. The CDR3 is made up of 15 amino acids. The germline V gene encodes CDR1 MGHRA and CDR2 YSYEKL.

This clone showed up just once. The gene calls are TRBV19 and TRBJ2-3, with D hard to call. Looked up from germline, CDR1 is LNHDA and CDR2 is SQIVND (reference sequence). Trimming pared 4 bases from V and 6 bases from J, leaving 8 bases between. The CDR3 runs to 12 residues. CDR3 sequence: CASSTMIDTQYF. CDR3 sequence (DNA): TGTGCCAGTAGTACCATGATCGATACGCAGTATTTT.

The chain links TRBV19 to TRBJ2-3; 7 positions agree with TRBD2. The CDR3 consists of 18 residues. In germline, CDR1 is LNHDA, CDR2 SQIVND (reference sequence). With V trimmed by 0 bases and J by 2 bases, 11 bases remained unmatched. The CDR3 DNA follows: TGTGCCAGTAGTATAGATCCGACTAGCCTCATTGACACAGATACGCAGTATTTT. It specifies CASSIDPTSLIDTDTQYF.

This chain links TRBV27 with TRBJ2-2; 8 positions agree with TRBD1. V shed 6 bases, J shed 5 bases, and the junction held 8 bases outside the gene matches. Germline CDR1 and CDR2: MNHEY and SMNVEV (reference sequence). The CDR3 is 15 residues long. The CDR3 sequence: CASSLTGAPTGELFF. CDR3 nucleotides: TGTGCCAGCAGCCTGACAGGGGCTCCGACCGGGGAGCTGTTTTTT.

V gene TRBV29-1 combines with J gene TRBJ2-3; D tentatively fits TRBD1 or TRBD2 (5 bases each). CDR1 and CDR2 from the germline V gene are SQVTM and ANQGSEA. V was clipped by 8 bases and J by 1 base, with 13 bases between them. The CDR3 is 13 amino acids. This CDR3 is CSFRDGRTDTQYF. CDR3 bases: TGCAGCTTCCGGGACGGCCGCACAGATACGCAGTATTTT.

This clone was detected once. This chain uses TRBV5-6 with TRBJ2-1; D gene ambiguous. Germline CDR1 is SGHDT and CDR2 is YYEEEE. The CDR3 is 14 amino acids. Deletions cut 1 base from V and 6 bases from J, with 11 bases between. The CDR3 protein is CASSLFSQPNEQFF. In nucleotides, the CDR3 is TGTGCCAGCAGCTTGTTTTCCCAGCCCAATGAGCAGTTCTTC.

V usage is TRBV15 and J usage is TRBJ2-5; no clear D gene. Germline V lookup: CDR1 LNHNV, CDR2 YYDKDF (reference sequence). The CDR3 consists of 13 residues. V lost 3 bases and J lost 3, with 8 bases in between. As DNA, the CDR3 is TGTGCCACCAGCAGGTCGACCGAAGAGACCCAGTACTTC. Translating it yields CATSRSTEETQYF. The full variable domain, with the rest looked up from reference TRBV15 and TRBJ2-5, is DAMVIQNPRYQVTQFGKPVTLSCSQTLNHNVMYWYQQKSSQAPKLLFHYYDKDFNNEADTPDNFQSRRPNTSFCFLDIRSPGLGDTAMYLCATSRSTEETQYFGPGTRLLVL.

The gene calls are TRBV7-3 and TRBJ2-1, with 7 bases that match TRBD2. The germline gives CDR1 SGHTA, CDR2 FQGTGA. This CDR3 spans 17 amino acids. The junction had 10 bases not matched to a gene; V was cut back by 5 bases and J by 0 bases. This chain's CDR3 is CASSPGLPDSSYNEQFF. CDR3 nucleotides: TGTGCCAGCAGCCCGGGACTACCCGACAGCTCCTACAATGAGCAGTTCTTC.

CDR3 coding DNA: TGTGCCAGTACCATGGGACTAGCATTCTACAATGAGCAGTTCTTC. This translates into CASTMGLAFYNEQFF. The chain has TRBV19 and TRBJ2-1, with 9 bases matching TRBD2. J lost 3 bases, V lost 7 bases, and 7 bases had no gene match. The CDR3 has 15 residues. Germline CDR1 is LNHDA and CDR2 is SQIVND (reference sequence).

The chain combines TRBV27 with TRBJ2-1; no firm D call. Germline V lookup: CDR1 MNHEY, CDR2 SMNVEV (reference sequence). With 4 bases removed from V and 8 bases from J, the gap between germline ends came to 15 bases. The CDR3 totals 14 residues. CDR3 protein: CASSSQTISDEQFF. CDR3 nucleotide sequence: TGTGCCAGCAGTTCACAAACTATATCGGATGAGCAGTTCTTC.